This TCR beta chain was identified in a study of OX40 agonist ivuxolimab in advanced cancers. Study-level background: The costimulatory receptor OX40 (CD134) was targeted by ivuxolimab, a fully human IgG2 agonistic monoclonal antibody. Prior anti-PD-1, anti-PD-L1 or anti-CTLA-4 therapy was permitted, and 40% of dose-escalation patients had received checkpoint inhibitors. Of the roughly 52 dose-escalation patients, hepatocellular carcinoma was present in roughly 19, melanoma in approximately 15, renal cell carcinoma in 9 and head and neck cancer in 9. In the dose-escalation cohort, approximately 80% of patients were male, and the mean age was 60 years with a range of about 23 to 79. Peripheral TCRbeta sequencing aimed to test whether ivuxolimab altered TCR sequence diversity and caused clonal T-cell expansion. Partial responses were achieved by three dose-escalation patients, of whom one had hepatocellular carcinoma and two had cutaneous melanoma. Intravenous ivuxolimab was administered to patients every 2 weeks at six dose levels: 0.01, 0.1, 0.3, 1.5, 3 and 10 mg/kg. The paper covers the monotherapy dose-escalation part of the phase I ivuxolimab trial, which included N ≈ 52 patients. Points the paper makes about the study in general: After ivuxolimab, more expanded clones were found on average in CD8+ T cells than in CD4+ T cells. Partial responders in the 0.1-3.0 mg/kg groups had among the lowest normalized peripheral clonal expansion, especially among CD8+ T cells. Clonal expansion of both CD4+ and CD8+ blood T cells was observed from baseline to week 6 at doses 0.1 to 3.0 mg/kg. Low levels of normalized T-cell clonal expansion were also shown by some nonresponding patients. Which antigens the clonally expanded peripheral T cells were specific for was not determined.

Genomic DNA was extracted from sorted cells for sequencing of the TCRbeta CDR3 region. TCRbeta CDR3 regions were sequenced using the immunoSEQ Assay. Held by TCRdb, this immuneACCESS table contains in-frame sequences only and omits some clones. Under half of the omission traces to an unresolved V gene where checked; the cause of the rest is unknown. This sample is represented by 65,000 to 80,000 clones; roughly 80% of them were singletons. Less than 7.5% of the sample belongs to the ten largest clones. A remark on this clone: The antigen it recognizes is unknown. No much larger clone is present one base from it, and per-base qualities are unavailable.

The trial excluded patients who had a history of autoimmune disease or were on systemic immunosuppression. Peripheral blood for TCR sequencing was collected from all dose cohorts at baseline, on cycle 4 day 1, and on cycle 7 day 1. Samples came from an open-label, multicenter, first-in-human phase I dose-escalation trial of ivuxolimab. The trial enrolled adults with locally advanced or metastatic head and neck squamous cell, hepatocellular, melanoma or renal cell carcinoma. Before TCR sequencing, CD4+ T cells and CD8+ T cells were sorted from peripheral blood as separate populations. From the cysteine up to the phenylalanine, the CDR3 has a length of 13 residues. The kept DNA is CDR3 alone, 39 bases in frame from the first base. Per the germline V gene, MGHRA is the CDR1 and YSYEKL is the CDR2. V and J are truncated by 4 bases and 1 base respectively, leaving an intervening sequence of 7 bases.

This sample comprised CD4+ or CD8+ T cells sorted from blood, obtained in a trial of the OX40 agonist ivuxolimab. Here the chain combines TRBV4-1 and TRBJ1-1; possibly the D gene is TRBD1, per 5 matching bases. The receptor was isolated from an adult with an advanced solid tumor such as melanoma, head and neck, liver or kidney cancer. The CDR3 in this case is CASSPGANTEAFF. The DNA reads as follows: TGCGCCAGCAGCCCTGGGGCGAACACTGAAGCTTTCTTT.